Listed below are T cell receptor beta chains from one sample, sequenced in a study of blood T cell repertoires in COVID-19. Clones were sequenced by immunoSEQ multiplex PCR, and TCRdb holds only the in-frame ones, with some missing. The data show about 58,000 clones, approximately 83% seen once. The sample taken for sequencing was peripheral blood. Source of these receptors: a man of 80 years or more with COVID-19, enrolled during active disease. Each CDR3 is given with its conserved first and last residue. The order of the fields is CDR3 length, clone size, V gene, D gene, J gene, CDR3 protein, CDR3 DNA. A D gene is named only where the DNA matches it firmly. Part of the rows lack a size; the others show once, few, many or a class for expanded clones.

CDR3 length: 12
clone size: .
V gene: TRBV2
D gene: .
J gene: TRBJ2-1
CDR3 protein: CANSDRIGAAFF
CDR3 DNA: TGTGCCAACAGTGATAGGATAGGGGCGGCGTTCTTC

CDR3 length: 15
clone size: .
V gene: TRBV18
D gene: .
J gene: TRBJ1-5
CDR3 protein: CASSLEAGLTQPQHF
CDR3 DNA: TGTGCCAGCTCCCTCGAGGCAGGGCTGACTCAGCCCCAGCATTTT

CDR3 length: 13
clone size: .
V gene: TRBV12-3/TRBV12-4
D gene: TRBD1
J gene: TRBJ1-1
CDR3 protein: CASRAGTGREAFF
CDR3 DNA: TGTGCCAGCAGAGCCGGGACAGGGCGGGAAGCTTTCTTT

CDR3 length: 14
clone size: .
V gene: TRBV7-7
D gene: .
J gene: TRBJ2-7
CDR3 protein: CASSLSTGESEQYF
CDR3 DNA: TGTGCCAGCAGCTTATCGACTGGTGAAAGCGAGCAGTACTTC

CDR3 length: 16
clone size: .
V gene: TRBV5-4
D gene: TRBD2
J gene: TRBJ2-5
CDR3 protein: CASSSLGLAGGETQYF
CDR3 DNA: TGTGCCAGCAGCTCGCTTGGACTAGCGGGTGGAGAGACCCAGTACTTC

CDR3 length: 14
clone size: .
V gene: TRBV7-9
D gene: .
J gene: TRBJ1-2
CDR3 protein: CASSLDGNPRGYTF
CDR3 DNA: TGTGCCAGCAGCTTAGACGGGAACCCGCGTGGCTACACCTTC

CDR3 length: 14
clone size: few
V gene: TRBV11-2
D gene: .
J gene: TRBJ1-6
CDR3 protein: CASSLDWENSPLHF
CDR3 DNA: TGTGCCAGCAGCTTAGATTGGGAGAATTCACCCCTCCACTTT

CDR3 length: 13
clone size: .
V gene: TRBV10-3
D gene: .
J gene: TRBJ1-6
CDR3 protein: CAISVGGNSPLHF
CDR3 DNA: TGTGCCATCAGTGTGGGGGGTAATTCACCCCTCCACTTT

CDR3 length: 14
clone size: .
V gene: TRBV19
D gene: TRBD1
J gene: TRBJ1-5
CDR3 protein: CASRETGFNQPQHF
CDR3 DNA: TGTGCCAGTAGGGAGACAGGGTTCAATCAGCCCCAGCATTTT

CDR3 length: 13
clone size: .
V gene: TRBV29-1
D gene: .
J gene: TRBJ2-7
CDR3 protein: CSVVLADTYEQYF
CDR3 DNA: TGCAGCGTTGTACTGGCGGATACCTACGAGCAGTACTTC

CDR3 length: 15
clone size: .
V gene: TRBV7-9
D gene: .
J gene: TRBJ1-3
CDR3 protein: CASSLAGHSGNTIYF
CDR3 DNA: TGTGCCAGCAGCTTAGCCGGACACTCTGGAAACACCATATATTTT

CDR3 length: 15
clone size: .
V gene: TRBV14
D gene: TRBD2
J gene: TRBJ2-3
CDR3 protein: CASSLSAGGTDTQYF
CDR3 DNA: TGTGCCAGCAGTCTGTCGGCGGGAGGAACAGATACGCAGTATTTT

CDR3 length: 16
clone size: .
V gene: TRBV5-1
D gene: TRBD2
J gene: TRBJ2-2
CDR3 protein: CASSYAAGAGTGELFF
CDR3 DNA: TGCGCCAGCAGCTACGCAGCGGGAGCTGGGACCGGGGAGCTGTTTTTT

CDR3 length: 16
clone size: .
V gene: TRBV24-1
D gene: TRBD2
J gene: TRBJ2-3
CDR3 protein: CATSDHTSGGTDTQYF
CDR3 DNA: TGTGCCACCAGTGATCACACTAGCGGGGGCACAGATACGCAGTATTTT

CDR3 length: 14
clone size: .
V gene: TRBV4-2
D gene: TRBD2
J gene: TRBJ2-1
CDR3 protein: CASRLAGGPNEQFF
CDR3 DNA: TGTGCCAGCAGGTTAGCGGGGGGGCCCAATGAGCAGTTCTTC

CDR3 length: 21
clone size: .
V gene: TRBV24-1
D gene: TRBD2
J gene: TRBJ2-1
CDR3 protein: CATSDPQGGLAGGLFYNEQFF
CDR3 DNA: TGTGCCACCAGTGACCCACAGGGGGGACTAGCGGGAGGACTCTTCTACAATGAGCAGTTCTTC

CDR3 length: 11
clone size: .
V gene: TRBV5-4
D gene: .
J gene: TRBJ1-1
CDR3 protein: CASRSGPEAFF
CDR3 DNA: TGTGCCAGCAGATCGGGTCCTGAAGCTTTCTTT

CDR3 length: 15
clone size: .
V gene: TRBV6-5
D gene: .
J gene: TRBJ1-5
CDR3 protein: CASGRQPYSNQPQHF
CDR3 DNA: TGTGCCAGCGGTAGACAACCCTATAGCAATCAGCCCCAGCATTTT

CDR3 length: 17
clone size: .
V gene: TRBV5-4
D gene: TRBD1
J gene: TRBJ2-2
CDR3 protein: CASSLDVGQLNTGELFF
CDR3 DNA: TGTGCCAGCAGCTTGGATGTGGGACAGCTGAACACCGGGGAGCTGTTTTTT

CDR3 length: 15
clone size: .
V gene: TRBV5-4
D gene: .
J gene: TRBJ1-2
CDR3 protein: CATWQVNMPSYGYTF
CDR3 DNA: TGTGCCACCTGGCAGGTGAATATGCCCTCATATGGCTACACCTTC

CDR3 length: 15
clone size: once
V gene: TRBV7-2
D gene: TRBD1
J gene: TRBJ1-1
CDR3 protein: CASSFQSGTGDEAFF
CDR3 DNA: TGTGCCAGCAGCTTTCAATCGGGGACAGGGGATGAAGCTTTCTTT

CDR3 length: 16
clone size: .
V gene: TRBV7-2
D gene: .
J gene: TRBJ1-3
CDR3 protein: CASSPARDYSGNTIYF
CDR3 DNA: TGTGCCAGCAGCCCCGCCCGCGATTACTCTGGAAACACCATATATTTT

CDR3 length: 14
clone size: few
V gene: TRBV20-1
D gene: .
J gene: TRBJ1-5
CDR3 protein: CSASEPRGDQPQHF
CDR3 DNA: TGCAGTGCTAGTGAGCCTCGGGGGGACCAGCCCCAGCATTTT

CDR3 length: 17
clone size: few
V gene: TRBV4-2
D gene: .
J gene: TRBJ1-6
CDR3 protein: CASSQDVGAISNSPLHF
CDR3 DNA: TGTGCCAGCAGCCAAGATGTGGGGGCTATAAGTAATTCACCCCTCCACTTT

CDR3 length: 18
clone size: .
V gene: TRBV18
D gene: TRBD1
J gene: TRBJ2-1
CDR3 protein: CASSPRGPGQGARDEQFF
CDR3 DNA: TGTGCCAGCTCACCACGTGGTCCGGGACAGGGGGCGCGGGATGAGCAGTTCTTC

CDR3 length: 14
clone size: .
V gene: TRBV5-1
D gene: .
J gene: TRBJ1-1
CDR3 protein: CASSLQGGGGEAFF
CDR3 DNA: TGCGCCAGCAGCTTACAGGGTGGTGGCGGGGAAGCTTTCTTT

CDR3 length: 13
clone size: .
V gene: TRBV30
D gene: .
J gene: TRBJ1-4
CDR3 protein: CAWSQGTNEKLFF
CDR3 DNA: TGTGCCTGGAGCCAGGGAACTAATGAAAAACTGTTTTTT

CDR3 length: 15
clone size: .
V gene: TRBV7-6
D gene: TRBD1
J gene: TRBJ1-1
CDR3 protein: CASSLEQGPYTEAFF
CDR3 DNA: TGTGCCAGCAGCCTCGAACAGGGGCCCTACACTGAAGCTTTCTTT

CDR3 length: 17
clone size: .
V gene: TRBV4-3
D gene: .
J gene: TRBJ1-1
CDR3 protein: CASSQDSIGAGGTEAFF
CDR3 DNA: TGCGCCAGCAGCCAAGATTCAATAGGGGCCGGGGGAACTGAAGCTTTCTTT